The clone carrying this TCR beta chain was observed once. The antigen remains unidentified. The sample is drawn from a study of a mutant IDH1 vaccine in newly diagnosed glioma. Background on the study: Patients were pretreated with radiotherapy, temozolomide, or both, mostly both.

The V gene lost 3 bases and the J gene lost 5 bases, with 13 bases spanning the gap. Germline V gene sequence: CDR1 SNHLY, CDR2 FYNNEI. CDR3 length equals 14 residues. As to time point: week 35, safety follow-up. One vaccine dose held 300 ug of mutant IDH1 20-mer peptide and came with topical imiquimod. Donors had new IDH1-mutant astrocytomas of WHO grade 3 or 4 (ATRX-lost). Data came from immunoSEQ multiplex PCR; TCRdb stores just in-frame clones and leaves some out. Among about 69,000 clones listed, around 86% were seen once. The sequence was collected from a man aged 25 to 40 with glioma. V and J are TRBV2 and TRBJ1-2; no reliable D call. Material: PBMCs, obtained from a glioma patient whose treatment included an IDH1 peptide vaccine. The CDR3 DNA reads TGTGCCAGCAGTGAGAGGTACAGCCAGTATGGCTACACCTTC. It yields the protein CASSERYSQYGYTF.